This TCR beta chain was sequenced in a study of beta chain features in type 1 diabetes. Expressed TCRB transcripts were sequenced after all isolated RNA was converted to cDNA. The repertoire was sequenced with immunoSEQ multiplex PCR; TCRdb's copy has only in-frame clones and lacks some. This sample has approximately 60,000 clones, with roughly 60% found just once. The V gene end was trimmed by 1 base and the J gene end by 8 bases; junction bases not matched to a gene: 2. This CDR3 contains 13 residues. CDR1 and CDR2 from the germline V gene are GTSNPN and SVGIG (reference sequence). The gene calls are TRBV30 and TRBJ1-6, with TRBD1 matching 7 bases. Sequencing input: Tregs from blood. The clonotype was recovered from a woman aged 18-30 years in good health. In nucleotides, the CDR3 is TGTGCCTGGAGTGCCAGGGGGTATTCACCCCTCCACTTT. Protein product: CAWSARGYSPLHF.